These 24 T cell receptor beta chains came from one sample sequenced in a study of cytomegalovirus exposure and HLA in healthy donors (dated by TCRdb to about 2017). Libraries came from the immunoSEQ multiplex PCR assay. For the multiplex PCR, a mixture combining 60 forward primers for TCR Vbeta segments and 13 reverse primers for TCR Jbeta segments was used. TCRdb carries this immuneACCESS record with in-frame sequences only. Its versions omit some clonotypes, under half of them owing to an unresolved V gene in the studies checked, with the rest unexplained. A total of 150,000 to 200,000 clones appear in this sample, about 72% of them only once. Of the sample, around 1.5% falls within the top ten clones. The sequencing input was PBMCs. The receptor set was obtained from a man in his sixties in good health and CMV-seronegative.

The chain joins TRBV7-6 to TRBJ2-3; possible D gene TRBD1, 7 bases. Germline-derived CDR1 and CDR2 are SGHVS and FNYEAQ. CDR3 length equals 16 residues. The V end was cut by 0 bases, the J end by 4 bases, with 14 bases between. The CDR3: CASSLARTRGADTQYF. Here the CDR3 DNA reads TGTGCCAGCAGCTTAGCCCGGACCAGGGGGGCAGATACGCAGTATTTT.

The chain links TRBV7-2 to TRBJ1-6; 8 nucleotides match TRBD1. V lost 4 bases, J lost 2 bases, and 10 bases stayed unmatched. CDR1 SGHTA and CDR2 FQGNSA come from the germline V gene. This CDR3 comprises 18 residues. The DNA for the CDR3 is TGTGCCAGCAGCTCACGCTTCTCAGGGGGCGCCTATAATTCACCCCTCCACTTT. Amino acids: CASSSRFSGGAYNSPLHF.

The chain combines TRBV28 with TRBJ1-1; 7 positions match TRBD1. The CDR3 has 15 residues. V dropped 5 bases and J dropped 5; count of bases not matched to a gene: 11. Germline V CDR1 and CDR2: MDHEN, SYDVKM. CDR3 loop: CASSPHRQGHTEAFF. CDR3 bases: TGTGCCAGCAGTCCCCACCGACAGGGACATACTGAAGCTTTCTTT.

This clone has more than one count but fewer than ten. The V gene is TRBV7-6, the J gene TRBJ1-1; 9 nucleotides line up with TRBD1. CDR3 length: 17 amino acids. V dropped 5 bases and J dropped 4; count of bases not matched to a gene: 14. Germline values: CDR1 SGHVS, CDR2 FNYEAQ. CDR3 amino acids: CASSPRGTGRVTTEAFF. CDR3 DNA: TGTGCCAGCAGCCCCCGCGGGACAGGGCGGGTGACCACTGAAGCTTTCTTT.

The chain employs TRBV30 and TRBJ2-5; 9 bases map to TRBD1. The CDR3 extends over 12 amino acids. With 4 bases clipped from V and 11 bases from J, the junction kept 8 bases outside the gene matches. CDR1 is GTSNPN and CDR2 is SVGIG in the germline V gene (reference sequence). The chain's CDR3 is CAWTDRGGEQYF. The CDR3, as DNA: TGTGCCTGGACGGACAGGGGTGGAGAGCAGTACTTC.

The chain is built from TRBV4-3 and TRBJ2-5; the D is unclear. Trimming left V 2 bases short and J 0 bases short, with 10 bases between. Germline loops: CDR1 LGHNA, CDR2 YSLEER. This CDR3 has 15 amino acids. The CDR3 spells CASSQSTWYQETQYF. CDR3 DNA sequence: TGCGCCAGCAGCCAATCTACTTGGTACCAAGAGACCCAGTACTTC.

The chain uses TRBV6-5 and TRBJ2-3, with D possibly being TRBD2 (6 bases). This CDR3 contains 15 residues. Per germline, CDR1 MNHEY and CDR2 SVGAGI. The V end was cut by 2 bases, the J end by 1 base, with 10 bases between. CDR3 amino acids: CASSYRLEGTDTQYF. The DNA of the CDR3 is TGTGCCAGCAGTTACCGACTAGAGGGCACAGATACGCAGTATTTT.

The chain recombines TRBV7-9 with TRBJ2-2; unclear D gene. Germline V gene sequence: CDR1 SEHNR, CDR2 FQNEAQ (reference sequence). V was cut by 7 bases and J by 1 base, with 10 bases left in between. This CDR3 has 14 residues. The CDR3 nucleotides read TGTGCCAGCACCCCCCCAGGGAACACCGGGGAGCTGTTTTTT. Its translation: CASTPPGNTGELFF.

The chain joins TRBV30 to TRBJ1-5; the match to TRBD1 covers 8 bases. The trim removed 0 bases at V and 5 bases at J, leaving 3 bases unmatched. Germline assignment: CDR1 GTSNPN and CDR2 SVGIG (reference sequence). The CDR3 loop spans 14 amino acids. The CDR3 nucleotides are TGTGCCTGGAGTGTCGTACAGGGGGATCAGCCCCAGCATTTT. The encoded protein is CAWSVVQGDQPQHF.

This clone was recorded a few times. The rearrangement links TRBV11-1 to TRBJ2-1; TRBD1 matches at 10 bases. From germline, CDR1 is SGHAT and CDR2 FQDESV (reference sequence). The CDR3 runs 16 residues. With 5 bases clipped from V and 3 bases from J, the junction kept 7 bases outside the gene matches. CDR3 DNA sequence: TGTGCCAGCAGCCTACGCCGGGACAGGGGCTACAATGAGCAGTTCTTC. It codes for CASSLRRDRGYNEQFF.

The rearrangement links TRBV6-1 to TRBJ2-3; 11 nucleotides align to TRBD2. Germline V CDR1 and CDR2: MNHNS, SASEGT. Trimming removed 3 bases from V and 6 bases from J; junction bases left unmatched: 5. This CDR3 is 15 amino acids long. The CDR3 here is CASSETSGERDTQYF. The CDR3 DNA sequence: TGTGCCAGCAGTGAGACTAGCGGGGAGCGGGATACGCAGTATTTT.

The V gene is TRBV27, the J gene TRBJ2-5, with TRBD1 as a possible D gene (8 bases). Trimming shortened V by 5 bases and J by 4 bases, and 11 bases separated the two germline ends. Germline V gives CDR1 MNHEY, CDR2 SMNVEV (reference sequence). The CDR3 is 13 residues long. CDR3 sequence reads: CASSTGGVETQYF. In nucleotides, the CDR3 is TGTGCCAGCAGTACAGGGGGGGTAGAGACCCAGTACTTC.

The genes are TRBV2 and TRBJ1-2; no clear D gene. V lost 4 bases to trimming and J lost 7 bases, with 10 bases between them. The CDR3 sequence is 12 residues long. Germline CDR1 reads SNHLY; CDR2 reads FYNNEI. CDR3 amino acids: CASSATSFGYTF. DNA for the CDR3: TGTGCCAGCAGTGCGACATCCTTTGGCTACACCTTC.

The J gene is TRBJ2-3, the V gene TRBV4-3; TRBD2 agrees at 7 bases. The V and J ends lost 0 bases and 10 bases, in that order; junction bases with no gene match: 16. Germline V lookup: CDR1 LGHNA, CDR2 YSLEER. The CDR3 spans 17 residues. The CDR3 region is CASSQDSGGGSERAQYF. For the CDR3, the DNA is TGCGCCAGCAGCCAAGATTCGGGCGGGGGATCCGAGAGGGCGCAGTATTTT.

V gene TRBV19 combines with J gene TRBJ2-1; perhaps TRBD2 as D (6 bases). The V gene's germline CDR1 is LNHDA and CDR2 SQIVND (reference sequence). There are 20 residues in the CDR3. Deletions cut 6 bases from V and 0 bases from J, with 27 bases between. CDR3 residues: CASRPLGGGSGGSSYNEQFF. The DNA for the CDR3 is TGTGCCAGTAGGCCCCTCGGTGGTGGTAGCGGCGGTAGCTCCTACAATGAGCAGTTCTTC.

This clone turned up a few times. V and J are TRBV2 and TRBJ1-6; no firm D call. Germline V lookup: CDR1 SNHLY, CDR2 FYNNEI. CDR3 length equals 14 residues. V dropped 2 bases and J dropped 6 bases, with 8 bases sitting between them. CDR3 region: CASSETARNSPLHF. Here the CDR3 DNA reads TGTGCCAGCAGTGAAACAGCCCGTAATTCACCCCTCCACTTT.

The chain has TRBV11-2 and TRBJ1-1; D possibly corresponds to TRBD1 (6 bases). The CDR3 consists of 14 residues. V lost 4 bases to trimming and J lost 4 bases, with 13 bases between them. Germline V CDR1 and CDR2: SGHAT, FQNNGV. CDR3 sequence (DNA): TGTGCCAGCAGCTCCCAAACAGGGCCCACTGAAGCTTTCTTT. Amino acids: CASSSQTGPTEAFF. Looking up the rest from reference TRBV11-2 and TRBJ1-1 gives the full variable domain: EAGVAQSPRYKIIEKRQSVAFWCNPISGHATLYWYQQILGQGPKLLIQFQNNGVVDDSQLPKDRFSAERLKGVDSTLKIQPAKLEDSAVYLCASSSQTGPTEAFFGQGTRLTVV.

CDR3 coding DNA: TGTGCTAGTGGCCCGGGACAGGGTTTATACAATGAGCAGTTCTTC. Translated: CASGPGQGLYNEQFF. The chain links TRBV12-5 to TRBJ2-1; 9 positions agree with TRBD1. Germline CDR1 reads LGHNT; CDR2 reads FRNRAP. V lost 6 bases and J lost 4; bases outside the gene matches: 7. The CDR3 spans 15 residues.

Comment on this clone: At one end, the junction sequence differs from germline, possibly due to a read error. The V call is TRBV10-3, the J call TRBJ2-5; D uncertain. The CDR3 consists of 12 residues. Germline CDR1 ENHRY, CDR2 SYGVKD. CDR3 bases: TGTGCCACTGGCGTACAGCAAGAGACCCGGTACTTC. Its translation is CATGVQQETRYF.

The chain links TRBV21-1 to TRBJ2-3; the DNA was not used to check the table's D call, TRBD1. TRBV21-1 represents a pseudogene. The CDR3 contains 17 residues. CDR3: CASEEGVGQGGTDTQYF. CDR3 in DNA: TGTGCCAGCGAAGAGGGGGTCGGCCAAGGGGGCACAGATACGCAGTATTTT.

V usage is TRBV9 and J usage is TRBJ2-7; 10 bases line up with TRBD2. Germline loops: CDR1 SGDLS, CDR2 YYNGEE. CDR3 length equals 14 residues. V shed 4 bases, J shed 4 bases, and the junction held 5 bases outside the gene matches. CDR3 sequence: CASSLTSGEYEQYF. DNA for the CDR3: TGTGCCAGCAGCCTTACTAGCGGGGAATACGAGCAGTACTTC.

CDR3 sequence reads: CASRLAGAYNEQFF. CDR3 bases: TGCGCCAGCAGACTAGCGGGAGCTTACAATGAGCAGTTCTTC. V usage is TRBV10-2 and J usage is TRBJ2-1; TRBD2 aligns across 11 bases. The CDR3 is made up of 14 amino acids. With V trimmed by 6 bases and J by 4 bases, 2 bases remained unmatched. Per the germline V gene, CDR1 is WSHSY and CDR2 is SAAADI.

The chain carries TRBV13 and TRBJ2-1; 12 bases fit TRBD1. This CDR3 contains 15 residues. The germline V gene has CDR1 PRHDT and CDR2 FYEKMQ (reference sequence). Trimming at V came to 5 bases and at J to 5 bases, leaving 4 bases not matched to a gene. The CDR3 loop is CASSLGTGGNNEQFF. The CDR3 nucleotides are TGTGCCAGCAGCCTTGGGACAGGGGGCAACAATGAGCAGTTCTTC. Filled out from reference TRBV13 and TRBJ2-1, the complete variable domain reads AAGVIQSPRHLIKEKRETATLKCYPIPRHDTVYWYQQGPGQDPQFLISFYEKMQSDKGSIPDRFSAQQFSDYHSELNMSSLELGDSALYFCASSLGTGGNNEQFFGPGTRLTVL.

This clone has just a few counts. This sequence joins TRBV2 and TRBJ1-5; TRBD1 agrees at 7 bases. Trimming removed 4 bases from V and 3 bases from J; junction bases left unmatched: 9. The CDR3 contains 16 residues. Germline V lookup: CDR1 SNHLY, CDR2 FYNNEI. CDR3 sequence: CASSVRVTGINQPQHF. The CDR3 DNA reads TGTGCCAGCAGTGTTCGAGTGACAGGGATCAATCAGCCCCAGCATTTT.